Below, 3 T cell receptor beta chains from the same sample are listed, as sequenced in a study of blood T cell repertoires in COVID-19. Sequenced by immunoSEQ multiplex PCR; TCRdb stores in-frame clones only, minus some. The sample has 200,000 to 250,000 clones; roughly nine tenths are singletons. Source material: peripheral blood. These receptors were obtained from a man aged 60 to 69 with acute or convalescent COVID-19.

This clone was recorded once. The chain joins TRBV4-2 to TRBJ1-4; possibly TRBD1 for D (5 bases). Trimming cost V 3 bases and J 7 bases, with 21 bases left between them. Germline V gene data show CDR1 as LGHNA and CDR2 as YNFKEQ. This CDR3 has 17 amino acids. Here the CDR3 reads CASSQITAAGGGEKLFF. In nucleotides, the CDR3 is TGTGCCAGCAGCCAGATTACGGCGGCGGGGGGAGGTGAAAAACTGTTTTTT.

The chain joins TRBV15 to TRBJ2-3; 8 bases are a match to TRBD1. Germline CDR1 is LNHNV and CDR2 is YYDKDF (reference sequence). Trimming took 3 bases from V and 8 from J; bases not matched to a gene: 10. The CDR3 totals 15 residues. The CDR3 sequence is CATSRERQGLGTQYF. CDR3 DNA sequence: TGTGCCACCAGCAGGGAAAGACAGGGGTTGGGTACGCAGTATTTT.

This chain uses TRBV11-2 with TRBJ2-7, with D possibly TRBD2 on 5 matching bases. There are 16 residues in the CDR3. Deletions cut 2 bases from V and 0 bases from J, with 14 bases between. Germline CDR1 reads SGHAT; CDR2 reads FQNNGV. CDR3 bases: TGTGCCAGCAGCTTATCGGGCGCGGGCAACTCCTACGAGCAGTACTTC. It translates to CASSLSGAGNSYEQYF.